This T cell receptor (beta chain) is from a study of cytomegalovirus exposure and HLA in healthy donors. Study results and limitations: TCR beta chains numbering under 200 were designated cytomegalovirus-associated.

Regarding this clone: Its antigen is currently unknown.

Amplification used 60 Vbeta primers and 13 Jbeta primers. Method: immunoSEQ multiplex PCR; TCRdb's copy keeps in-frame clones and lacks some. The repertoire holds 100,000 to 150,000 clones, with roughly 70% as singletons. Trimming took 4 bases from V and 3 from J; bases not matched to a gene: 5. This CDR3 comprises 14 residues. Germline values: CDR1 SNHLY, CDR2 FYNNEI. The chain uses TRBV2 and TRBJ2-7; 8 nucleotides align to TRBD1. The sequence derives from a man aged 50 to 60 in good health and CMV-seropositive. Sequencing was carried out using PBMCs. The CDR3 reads CASSGTGKGYEQYF. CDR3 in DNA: TGTGCCAGCAGTGGGACAGGGAAGGGCTACGAGCAGTACTTC.